Listed below are T cell receptor beta chains from one sample, sequenced in a study of siplizumab effects on memory and regulatory T cells. Produced via immunoSEQ multiplex PCR; TCRdb's table is partial and in-frame only. The table shows some 97,000 clones, with roughly 94% occurring only once. The sequenced material came from Tregs sorted from blood. These receptors were collected from a human donor in good health. The CDR3 runs from the conserved cysteine through the conserved F or W. The order of the fields is J gene, V gene, D gene, CDR3 DNA, CDR3 protein. A D gene is named only where the DNA matches it firmly.

>TRBJ2-3|TRBV19|TRBD1
TGTGCCAGTAGTTTCGGGACAGGTACTTTCACAGATACGCAGTATTTT
CASSFGTGTFTDTQYF
>TRBJ2-7|TRBV28|-
TGTGCCAGCAGTCCCGGGGGATTCTCCTACGAGCAGTACTTC
CASSPGGFSYEQYF
>TRBJ2-1|TRBV9|TRBD2
TGTGCCAGCAGCGTGCGGGGGAGCTCCTACAATGAGCAGTTCTTC
CASSVRGSSYNEQFF
>TRBJ1-1|TRBV5-1|TRBD1
TGCGCCAGCAGCTCGGGACAGTTAAACACTGAAGCTTTCTTT
CASSSGQLNTEAFF
>TRBJ2-7|TRBV2|-
TGTGCCAGCAGTGATCGGGGGCAGGGCTTCTCCTACGAGCAGTACTTC
CASSDRGQGFSYEQYF
>TRBJ1-5|TRBV7-2|-
TGTGCCAGCAGGCACCTCACGGGATACAATCAGCCCCAGCATTTT
CASRHLTGYNQPQHF
>TRBJ1-2|TRBV5-6|-
TGTGCCAGCAGCTTTACAGGGCGGTGGAGAGGGAACTATGGCTACACCTTC
CASSFTGRWRGNYGYTF
>TRBJ2-7|TRBV28|-
TGTGCCAGCAGTTTATTGCAGGGTCTCGCCTCCTACGAGCAGTACTTC
CASSLLQGLASYEQYF
>TRBJ2-2|TRBV11-3|-
TGTGCCAGCAGCTTATCTGGGGAGGTGGAGCTGTTTTTT
CASSLSGEVELFF
>TRBJ2-5|TRBV7-8|-
TGTGCCGCCGGGAAGACGGATCAAGAGACCCAGTACTTC
CAAGKTDQETQYF
>TRBJ1-3|TRBV28|-
TGTGCCAGCATCACTACGGGTAGTGGAAACACCATATATTTT
CASITTGSGNTIYF
>TRBJ1-1|TRBV5-1|TRBD1
TGCGCCAGCAGCCAGGGGACAGCTGAAGCTTTCTTT
CASSQGTAEAFF
>TRBJ2-2|TRBV7-6|-
TGTGCCAGCAGCCCAGTGACAAACGTGAACACCGGGGAGCTGTTTTTT
CASSPVTNVNTGELFF
>TRBJ1-2|TRBV19|TRBD1
TGTGCCAGTAGAGAAACAGGGGAGAACTATGGCTACACCTTC
CASRETGENYGYTF
>TRBJ1-6|TRBV28|-
TGTGCCAGCAGAGACAGATGGAATTCACCCCTCCACTTT
CASRDRWNSPLHF
>TRBJ2-7|TRBV27|-
TGTGCCAGCAGTTTCACTTTAGTAGGCGAGCAGTACTTC
CASSFTLVGEQYF